This T cell receptor (beta chain) came from a study of T-cell reconstitution after alpha-beta-depleted transplantation in children (dated by TCRdb to the mid-2010s). Regarding the research as a whole: Using TCR repertoire profiling, the study followed T-cell immune reconstitution in a quantitative way in children after TCRalphabeta/CD19-depleted allogeneic hematopoietic cell transplantation. Summary of the overall study and its limitations: Hyperexpanded clone frequencies declined over subsequent months; after one year, T-cell counts and TCRbeta diversity were mostly attributed to newly produced T cells. About two months after transplant, the apparently early recovery of alphabetaT-cell counts reportedly depended on just several hundred clones that had expanded rapidly and came from non-depleted graft cells. In some patients, high TCRbeta diversity at day 60 was attributed to recipient T cells and intrathymic progenitors that had survived conditioning.

V trim: 1 base; J trim: 0 bases; unmatched bases: 4. The CDR3 covers 16 residues, taking in both the cysteine and the phenylalanine. The sequence is cut down to CDR3 DNA, 48 bases in frame from base 1. Sequences KGHDR (CDR1) and SFDVKD (CDR2) are obtained from the germline V gene. Interpreted using the paper, the treatment or condition label stands for: allogeneic hematopoietic cell transplantation with graft depleted of TCRalphabeta T cells and CD19 B cells. The children who served as transplant recipients had been given grafts of TCRalphabeta/CD19-depleted allogeneic hematopoietic cells. The library relied on PCR. The sample was run on an Illumina HiSeq 2500. TCR library preparation used molecular barcoding, with unique molecular identifiers applied to normalize quantification of the TCRbeta repertoire. In TCRdb, the public reads were trimmed at Q25 with fastp and aligned with MiXCR, with productive beta chains retained. Each entry is one CDR3 protein sequence, shown with its most common DNA and genes. Counted in this sample were hundreds of thousands of distinct CDR3 sequences; 20% to 30% of them appeared once. Of the sample, about 5% is held by the ten largest clones.

Note on this clonotype: Its binding antigen is unknown. No base quality values were provided; no much bigger clone lies one nucleotide off.

This receptor was obtained from a female patient aged 2 to 10 who had a stem cell transplant for congenital amegakaryocytic thrombocytopenia, so the T cells may come from the graft donor. This sequence uses TRBV24-1 and TRBJ2-5, with 7 bases in between that match TRBD1. The source was PBMCs, mostly from graft donor cells, collected 360 days after TCRalphabeta/CD19-depleted stem cell transplant. The bases are TGTGCCACCAGTGATTTTGGGACAGCGTACCAAGAGACCCAGTACTTC. Translated, it reads CATSDFGTAYQETQYF.